These 14 T cell receptor beta chains were sequenced from one sample in a study of OX40 agonist ivuxolimab in advanced cancers. The method was immunoSEQ multiplex PCR; TCRdb's version includes in-frame clones alone and lacks a portion of them. Among tens of thousands of clones, approximately 91% were seen once, and the ten largest hold over 15%. The specimen comprised CD4+ or CD8+ T cells sorted from blood, sampled in a trial of the OX40 agonist ivuxolimab. The receptor source for this set is an adult with an advanced solid tumor such as melanoma, head and neck, liver or kidney cancer.

This chain uses TRBV6-1 with TRBJ2-7, with D perhaps matching TRBD2 (5 bases). The V end lost 3 bases, the J end lost 3 bases, and 9 bases lay between the germline ends. The germline V gene encodes CDR1 MNHNS and CDR2 SASEGT. The length of the CDR3 is 13 residues. The CDR3 nucleotides read TGTGCCAGCAGTGAGGGGAGAGACTACGAGCAGTACTTC. Its protein is CASSEGRDYEQYF.

The chain uses TRBV23-1 and TRBJ1-3; the D gene is possibly TRBD1 (5 bases). TRBV23-1 is assigned to the ORF class and has an uncertain function. The V end was cut by 2 bases, the J end by 3 bases, with 11 bases between. The length of the CDR3 is 15 residues. CDR3: CASSQPRQCGNTIYF. CDR3 in DNA: TGCGCCAGCAGTCAACCTCGACAGTGTGGAAACACCATATATTTT.

The chain links TRBV11-1 to TRBJ2-1; D may be TRBD2 (5 bases). Trimming stripped 5 bases from V and 0 bases from J, with 11 bases between. The CDR3 loop spans 15 amino acids. Germline lookup yields CDR1 SGHAT and CDR2 FQDESV (reference sequence). The CDR3 sequence is CASSNLASSYNEQFF. CDR3 DNA sequence: TGTGCCAGCAGCAATCTAGCTAGCTCCTACAATGAGCAGTTCTTC.

The chain couples TRBV19 to TRBJ1-3; D may be TRBD1 (5 bases). Trimming took off 3 bases at V and 3 bases at J, with 15 bases between the two ends. This CDR3 contains 16 residues. Germline values: CDR1 LNHDA, CDR2 SQIVND (reference sequence). DNA of the CDR3: TGTGCCAGTAGTATCATCTTAGGGGATTTTGGAAACACCATATATTTT. This sequence encodes CASSIILGDFGNTIYF.

This clone is termed medium-sized. This sequence joins TRBV6-4 and TRBJ1-6; D gene ambiguous. The CDR3 loop spans 15 amino acids. V dropped 0 bases and J dropped 6 bases, with 9 bases sitting between them. Germline V CDR1 and CDR2: MRHNA, SNTAGT. CDR3 bases: TGTGCCAGCAGTGACTCCGAGGGTGGTAATTCACCCCTCCACTTT. It specifies CASSDSEGGNSPLHF.

This clone was seen just once. CDR3 bases: TGTGCCAGCAGTTACGGAGGGGACAGTCCTAGTTCACCCCTCCACTTT. As protein: CASSYGGDSPSSPLHF. The V gene is TRBV6-5, the J gene TRBJ1-6; 7 bases agree with TRBD1. The CDR3 has 16 amino acids. Looked up from germline, CDR1 is MNHEY and CDR2 is SVGAGI. V shed 2 bases and J 9 bases; nucleotides not matched to a gene: 10.

Note on this clone: A read error may account for a junction end that differs from germline. This rearrangement joins TRBV7-6 to TRBJ2-3; TRBD2 agrees at 8 bases. This CDR3 is built from 16 residues. Germline CDR1 and CDR2: SGHVS and FNYEAQ. This CDR3 reads CASSLVAGPSTDTQCF. CDR3 DNA: TGTGCCAGCAGCTTAGTAGCGGGGCCTAGCACAGATACGCAGTGTTTT.

The chain links TRBV5-4 to TRBJ2-7; D could derive from TRBD1 or TRBD2 (6 bases each). Germline CDR1 is SGHNT and CDR2 is YYREEE (reference sequence). There are 16 residues in the CDR3. V was trimmed by 3 bases and J by 5 bases, leaving 21 bases between them. CDR3 sequence (DNA): TGTGCCAGCAGCTACGAAGGAGGGACAAGATCCGACGAGCAGTACTTC. Translation: CASSYEGGTRSDEQYF.

The chain combines TRBV10-3 with TRBJ2-5; tentative D call: TRBD2 (5 bases). Germline V CDR1 and CDR2: ENHRY, SYGVKD. CDR3 length equals 14 residues. Trimming took 3 bases from V and 4 from J, leaving 12 bases between them. The CDR3 spells CAISEYGVIETQYF. The CDR3 region has the DNA TGTGCCATCAGTGAATACGGGGTTATAGAGACCCAGTACTTC.

V and J are TRBV29-1 and TRBJ2-1; D perhaps matches TRBD1 (6 bases). Trimming pared 7 bases from V and 8 bases from J, leaving 18 bases between. CDR1 and CDR2 (germline): SQVTM, ANQGSEA. The CDR3 contains 13 residues. CDR3 region: CSGNRADMDEQFF. As DNA, the CDR3 is TGCAGCGGGAACAGGGCCGATATGGATGAGCAGTTCTTC.

This CDR3 is CARQDRAYGYTF. The CDR3 DNA reads as TGTGCCAGACAGGACAGGGCCTATGGCTACACCTTC. J is TRBJ1-2 and V is TRBV2; 8 bases fit TRBD1. The CDR3 is 12 residues long. V was pared by 9 bases and J by 4 bases, with 4 bases of the junction left unmatched. Germline V gene data show CDR1 as SNHLY and CDR2 as FYNNEI.

This rearrangement joins TRBV5-8 to TRBJ2-7, with 7 bases that match TRBD2. J gave up 4 bases and V 4 bases, and 5 bases lay outside the gene matches. The germline gives CDR1 SGHTS, CDR2 YDEGEE. This CDR3 has 13 amino acids. The CDR3 spells CASSDELAYEQYF. In DNA form, the CDR3 reads TGTGCCAGCAGCGATGAACTAGCGTACGAGCAGTACTTC.

This chain links TRBV7-9 with TRBJ1-2; no definite D call. Germline V gene data show CDR1 as SEHNR and CDR2 as FQNEAQ (reference sequence). The CDR3 length is 12 residues. Trimming took 4 bases from V and 5 from J, leaving 8 bases between them. The CDR3 region is CASSSPGYGYTF. The CDR3 DNA is TGTGCCAGCAGCTCCCCGGGGTATGGCTACACCTTC.

The gene calls are TRBV7-9 and TRBJ2-7; unclear D gene. The CDR3 has 13 residues. Germline V gene data show CDR1 as SEHNR and CDR2 as FQNEAQ (reference sequence). V dropped 2 bases and J dropped 6 bases, with 11 bases sitting between them. The CDR3 spells CASSLRLVAEQYF. CDR3 coding DNA: TGTGCCAGCAGCTTAAGGCTAGTCGCCGAGCAGTACTTC.